This is a list of T cell receptor beta chains from one sample in a study of technical replicates of blood from a few donors. Only in-frame clones appear in the TCRdb table, and some are missing; sequencing was by immunoSEQ multiplex PCR. The sample records approximately 59,000 clones, roughly 96% being singletons. Sequenced sample: PBMCs. These receptors all come from a human donor in good health. Some clones in this sample may be carry-over from other donors' samples. CDR3s leave out the opening cysteine and the closing phenylalanine or tryptophan. Fields, in order: J gene, V gene, CDR3 protein.

TRBJ2-7 | TRBV5-6 | ASSLVTSGVHEQY
TRBJ2-5 | TRBV10-3 | ATRVAMQDGETQY
TRBJ2-1 | TRBV7-9 | ASSLLAVEGEQF
TRBJ2-7 | TRBV5-1 | ASSFSVPSYEQY
TRBJ2-7 | TRBV7-2 | ASSLGQEPYEQY
TRBJ2-7 | TRBV7-8 | ASSYSSYEQY
TRBJ2-7 | TRBV23-1 | ASSTYPMLDEQY
TRBJ2-3 | TRBV5-4 | ASRTNPIRNTQY
TRBJ1-2 | TRBV10-3 | AISESDRGYGYT
TRBJ2-7 | TRBV7-9 | ASSLASGGTYEQY
TRBJ2-5 | TRBV23-1 | ASSPTMGAGGFRETQY
TRBJ1-5 | TRBV6-1 | ASSEGPNPNQPQH